This TCR beta chain stems from a study of shared clonotypes between healthy human individuals. At the level of the study: Donors, aged 18 to 49, were a couple of women and three men.

This clone was seen a handful of times. Its antigen remains unknown. The protocol was immunoSEQ multiplex PCR, while the TCRdb copy is restricted to in-frame clones and leaves out a portion. This sample has under 1,100,000 clones; around 74% occur once, and the top ten carry roughly 1.4%. Study-wide results and limits: Enrolling few donors narrowed the genetic and exposure-history diversity that was represented. Some naive CD4 clonotypes, around 5%, turned up in common across a few donors. Unshared clonotypes carried lower generation probabilities than those common to all four donors.

What was sequenced was memory CD4+ T cells sorted from blood. Subset noted: CD45RA-negative fraction. The receptor comes from a man aged 18 to 29 in good health.

Written as DNA, the CDR3 is TGTGCCAGCAGCCAAAACAGGGGATATCAGCCCCAGCATTTT. This gives the protein CASSQNRGYQPQHF. This chain connects TRBV28 to TRBJ1-5, with TRBD1 identical over 7 bases. This CDR3 is built from 14 residues. Trimming removed 6 bases from V and 5 bases from J; junction bases left unmatched: 7. Germline values: CDR1 MDHEN, CDR2 SYDVKM.